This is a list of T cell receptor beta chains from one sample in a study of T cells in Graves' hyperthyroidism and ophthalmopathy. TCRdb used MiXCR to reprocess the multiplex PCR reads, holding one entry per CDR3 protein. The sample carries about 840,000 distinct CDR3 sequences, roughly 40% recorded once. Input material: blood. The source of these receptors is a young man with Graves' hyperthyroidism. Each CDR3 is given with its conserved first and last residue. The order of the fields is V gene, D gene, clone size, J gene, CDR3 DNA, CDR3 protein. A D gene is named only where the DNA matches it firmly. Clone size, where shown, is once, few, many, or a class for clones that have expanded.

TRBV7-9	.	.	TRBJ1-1	TGTGCCAGCAGCCCATCGGGACGCGGAGGAGACACTGAAGCTTTCTTT	CASSPSGRGGDTEAFF
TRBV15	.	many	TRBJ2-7	TGTGCCACCAGCAGAGAACTAGTCTACGAGCAGTACTTC	CATSRELVYEQYF
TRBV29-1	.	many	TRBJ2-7	TGCAGCGTGATACAGCTGCCCCACGAGCAGTACTTC	CSVIQLPHEQYF
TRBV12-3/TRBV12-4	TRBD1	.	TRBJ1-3	TGTGCCAGCAGTGGCGGGACAGGGTTTGGAGACACCATATATTTT	CASSGGTGFGDTIYF
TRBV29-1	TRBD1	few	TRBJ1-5	TGCAGCGTTGCCACCGGGACAGGGGATAGCAATCAGCCCCAGCATTTT	CSVATGTGDSNQPQHF
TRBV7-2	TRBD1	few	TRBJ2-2	TGTGCCAGCAGCTTCACCGGGACAGTCTACACCGGGGAGCTGTTTTTT	CASSFTGTVYTGELFF
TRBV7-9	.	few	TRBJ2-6	TGTGCCAGCAGCTCGCCGGGACGGAGCTCTGGGGCCAACGTCCTGACTTTC	CASSSPGRSSGANVLTF
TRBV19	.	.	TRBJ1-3	TGTGCCAGCAGTTCCGTAGTATACTCTGGAAACACCATATATTTT	CASSSVVYSGNTIYF
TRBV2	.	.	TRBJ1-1	TGTGCCAGCGTGCCGCCTCGAGGTCCGAACACTGAAGCTTTCTTT	CASVPPRGPNTEAFF
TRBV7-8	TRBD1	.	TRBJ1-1	TGTGCCAGCAGCCGGACAGGGGGCCAAGGAAACACTGAAGCTTTCTTT	CASSRTGGQGNTEAFF
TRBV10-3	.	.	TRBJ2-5	TGTGCCATCAGAGAGATAGAAGGAGGAGAGACTCAGTACTTC	CAIREIEGGETQYF
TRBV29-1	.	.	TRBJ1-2	TGCAGCTTCGGCAGGGACGGGGGAGTCTATGGCTACACCTTC	CSFGRDGGVYGYTF
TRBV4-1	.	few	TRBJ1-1	TGCGCCAGCAGCCAAGAAGTTTACCTGAACACTGAAGCTTTCTTT	CASSQEVYLNTEAFF
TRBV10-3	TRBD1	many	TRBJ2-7	TGTGCCACCGGGGGGACAGGGGACCACGAGCAGTACTTC	CATGGTGDHEQYF
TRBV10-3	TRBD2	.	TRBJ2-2	TGTGCCAGCATCCGCGAAGGTAGCGGGACCGACACCGGGGAGCTGTTTTTT	CASIREGSGTDTGELFF
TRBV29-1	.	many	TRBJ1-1	TGCAGCGTTGAGAGTATCATGAACACTGAAGCTTTCTTT	CSVESIMNTEAFF
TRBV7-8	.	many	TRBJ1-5	TGTGCCAGCAGCTTAGGCAGGTTTGGTGGCAATCAGCCCCAGCATTTT	CASSLGRFGGNQPQHF
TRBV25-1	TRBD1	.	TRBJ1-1	TGTGCCAGCAGCGACAGGGGACGATCGAACACTGAAGCTTTCTTT	CASSDRGRSNTEAFF
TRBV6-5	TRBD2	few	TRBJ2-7	TGTGCCAGCAGTGAAGGCGGGAGACTCTACGAGCAGTACTTC	CASSEGGRLYEQYF
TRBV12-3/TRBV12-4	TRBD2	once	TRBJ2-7	TGTGCCAGCAGCTACGGGACTAGCGTCTCCTACGAGCAGTACTTC	CASSYGTSVSYEQYF
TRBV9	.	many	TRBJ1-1	TGTGCCAGCAGCCCTCAACCCATGAACACTGAAGCTTTCTTT	CASSPQPMNTEAFF
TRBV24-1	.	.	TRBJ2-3	TGTGCCACCAGTGACCCACGAAGGACAGATACGCAGTATTTT	CATSDPRRTDTQYF
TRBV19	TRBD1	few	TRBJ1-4	TGTGCCAGTAGTAGAGGGGGCGAAAAACTGTTTTTT	CASSRGGEKLFF
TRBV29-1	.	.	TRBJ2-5	TGCAGCGTTGACCGAACGGGACAGTACTTC	CSVDRTGQYF
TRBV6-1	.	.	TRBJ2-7	TGTGCCAGCAGTGAAAAAGAAGTTAACGAGCAGTACTTC	CASSEKEVNEQYF
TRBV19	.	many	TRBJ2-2	TGTGCCAGTAGGATCCTGCCCAGGGGTCCCGGGGAGCTGTTTTTT	CASRILPRGPGELFF
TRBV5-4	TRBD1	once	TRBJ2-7	TGTGCCAGCAGCTCGAACCGGGACAGACTGACCTACGAGCAGTACTTC	CASSSNRDRLTYEQYF
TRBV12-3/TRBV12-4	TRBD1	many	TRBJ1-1	TGTGCCAGCAGCCCGGGACAGGCAATTGAAGCTTTCTTT	CASSPGQAIEAFF
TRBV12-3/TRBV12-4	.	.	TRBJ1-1	TGTGCCAGCAGCCCCGGAGGGTGGGCTTTCTTT	CASSPGGWAFF
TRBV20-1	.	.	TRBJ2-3	TGCAGTGCTAGCGAGGGCAGGACCACAGATACGCAGTATTTT	CSASEGRTTDTQYF
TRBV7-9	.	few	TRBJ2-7	TGTGCCAGCAGCTTGAAGAACGAGCAGTACTTC	CASSLKNEQYF
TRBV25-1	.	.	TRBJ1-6	TGTGCCAGCAGGACAGCTATAGGGATAGGGTCACCCCTCCACTTT	CASRTAIGIGSPLHF